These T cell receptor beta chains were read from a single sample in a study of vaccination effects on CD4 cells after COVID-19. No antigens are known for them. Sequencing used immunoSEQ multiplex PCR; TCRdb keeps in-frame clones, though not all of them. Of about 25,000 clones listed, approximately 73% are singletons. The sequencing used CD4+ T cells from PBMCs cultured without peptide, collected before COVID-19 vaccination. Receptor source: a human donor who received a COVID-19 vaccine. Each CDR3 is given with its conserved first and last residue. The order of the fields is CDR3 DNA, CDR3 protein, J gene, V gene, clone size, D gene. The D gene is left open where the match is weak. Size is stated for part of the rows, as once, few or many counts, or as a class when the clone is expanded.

TGTGCCAGCAGTTTAGGGCGGTTCGGCTACACCTTC,CASSLGRFGYTF,TRBJ1-2,TRBV12-3/TRBV12-4,.,.
TGTGCCAGCCATCGGGCGGTGGGCACCGGGGAGCTGTTTTTT,CASHRAVGTGELFF,TRBJ2-2,TRBV28,once,.
TGTGCCAGCAGCCCTCCCCGGGGGACAGGGCCATATGGCTACACCTTC,CASSPPRGTGPYGYTF,TRBJ1-2,TRBV5-4,few,TRBD1
TGTGCCAGCAGCCGGGTAGCGGGGACGGTTAACTATGGCTACACCTTC,CASSRVAGTVNYGYTF,TRBJ1-2,TRBV14,once,.
TGTGCCAGCAGTTACGGGGTCACTGAAGCTTTCTTT,CASSYGVTEAFF,TRBJ1-1,TRBV6-6,.,.
TGCGCCAGCAGCTCCCTTGGGGGCTCCTACAATGAGCAGTTCTTC,CASSSLGGSYNEQFF,TRBJ2-1,TRBV5-1,.,.
TGTGCCAGCTCACACCAACCCGGGACAGGGAACACTGAAGCTTTCTTT,CASSHQPGTGNTEAFF,TRBJ1-1,TRBV18,.,TRBD1
TGCAGCGTTGGCTCGGGGGAGGACACCGGGGAGCTGTTTTTT,CSVGSGEDTGELFF,TRBJ2-2,TRBV29-1,.,.
TGTGCCAGCAGCTTAACGGCCGCGGCGGGGGCCCACCTAAGCTCCTACAATGAGCAGTTCTTC,CASSLTAAAGAHLSSYNEQFF,TRBJ2-1,TRBV7-3,.,.
TGCAGCGTGTCCGTGGGGGGCGGCTACACCTTC,CSVSVGGGYTF,TRBJ1-2,TRBV29-1,.,.
TGCGCCAGCAGCCAAGACGGGTTTGGTGGAAACACCATATATTTT,CASSQDGFGGNTIYF,TRBJ1-3,TRBV4-3,.,.
TGCAGCGTTGGGGCCGGGCACAATGAGCAGTTCTTC,CSVGAGHNEQFF,TRBJ2-1,TRBV29-1,.,.
TGCGCCAGCAGGCAAACGAGCGGGGGTACAGAGACCCAGTACTTC,CASRQTSGGTETQYF,TRBJ2-5,TRBV5-1,.,TRBD2
TGTGCCAGCAGCTTAGGGGGGAGAGAGACCCAGTACTTC,CASSLGGRETQYF,TRBJ2-5,TRBV11-3,.,.
TGTGCCAGCAGTGAAGGCGAGAGGCTAGCGGAGACCCAGTACTTC,CASSEGERLAETQYF,TRBJ2-5,TRBV2,few,.
TGCGCCAGCAGCTTGGATCCTGCCATGAACACTGAAGCTTTCTTT,CASSLDPAMNTEAFF,TRBJ1-1,TRBV5-1,.,.
TGTGCCAGCTCACCACTTGCGGCGGAGATGCAATATGGCTACACCTTC,CASSPLAAEMQYGYTF,TRBJ1-2,TRBV18,once,.
TGCGCCAGCAGCTTGGACTGGGGGACAGGATACAATGAGCAGTTCTTC,CASSLDWGTGYNEQFF,TRBJ2-1,TRBV5-1,.,TRBD1
TGTGCCAGCAGTTACCGGCGGGGGGGCGCAGATACGCAGTATTTT,CASSYRRGGADTQYF,TRBJ2-3,TRBV6-2/TRBV6-3,.,TRBD2
TGTGCCAGCAGCCCCGACAGGGGGATTAAAACTGAAGCTTTCTTT,CASSPDRGIKTEAFF,TRBJ1-1,TRBV3-1/TRBV3-2,.,TRBD1
TGTGCCACCGGAGCTTACAATGAGCAGTTCTTC,CATGAYNEQFF,TRBJ2-1,TRBV24-1,.,.
TGTGCCAGCAGTGAAGCGGAAGGGCGATCACCCCTCCACTTT,CASSEAEGRSPLHF,TRBJ1-6,TRBV6-1,.,.
TGTGCCAGCTCGCTCGAGATCTACTACGAGCAGTACTTC,CASSLEIYYEQYF,TRBJ2-7,TRBV2,.,.
TGTGCCAGCAGTTTAAGTCCAGGGGGCACTGAAGCTTTCTTT,CASSLSPGGTEAFF,TRBJ1-1,TRBV28,.,TRBD1
TGTGCCAGCAGCCCCAATACCCCGGCTCATCGAGACATTCAGTACTTC,CASSPNTPAHRDIQYF,TRBJ2-4,TRBV11-1,once,.
TGTGCCAGCAGTCGGGCGAACACCGGGGAGCTGTTTTTT,CASSRANTGELFF,TRBJ2-2,TRBV14,.,.
TGTGCCAGCAGCGTAGAGGCTAACTATGGCTACACCTTC,CASSVEANYGYTF,TRBJ1-2,TRBV7-9,.,.
TGTGCCAGCAGCCCAGAGACGGCCAAATCCTACGAGCAGTACTTC,CASSPETAKSYEQYF,TRBJ2-7,TRBV7-2,.,.
TGTGCCAGCAGCTTAGGGACGAACACTGAAGCTTTCTTT,CASSLGTNTEAFF,TRBJ1-1,TRBV11-2,.,.
TGCGCCAGCAGCACCCGACAGGGGGAGAGATATGGCTACACCTTC,CASSTRQGERYGYTF,TRBJ1-2,TRBV5-1,.,TRBD1
TGCGCCAGCAGCCAGGTGGATGAGCAGTTCTTC,CASSQVDEQFF,TRBJ2-1,TRBV5-1,once,.
TGTGCCAGCAGCCAGGGCAACCCGGGGGTGATTAATGAAAAACTGTTTTTT,CASSQGNPGVINEKLFF,TRBJ1-4,TRBV3-1/TRBV3-2,few,.
TGCGCCAGCAGCTTGGGGGGCGGGACTCCACTCGCCTACGAGCAGTACTTC,CASSLGGGTPLAYEQYF,TRBJ2-7,TRBV5-1,.,.
TGCGCCAGCAGCTTGGCCAGACAGGGGGCAGGTGGCTACACCTTC,CASSLARQGAGGYTF,TRBJ1-2,TRBV5-1,.,TRBD1
TGCGCCAGCAGTCAATCCTGGACGGTTGCTAGCTCCTACAATGAGCAGTTCTTC,CASSQSWTVASSYNEQFF,TRBJ2-1,TRBV5-1,.,.
TGTGCCAGCAGCCAAGCTGTCCTAAGAGGTTCACCCCTCCACTTT,CASSQAVLRGSPLHF,TRBJ1-6,TRBV14,.,.
TGTGCCACCAGCAGAGCGGTCTTATTGGGGACTGAAGCTTTCTTT,CATSRAVLLGTEAFF,TRBJ1-1,TRBV15,.,.
TGCGCCAGCAGCGTGGACGGTTTGGGGGCTTTCTTT,CASSVDGLGAFF,TRBJ1-1,TRBV5-1,.,.
TGTGCCACCAGTGGAACCGGGATGAACACTGAAGCTTTCTTT,CATSGTGMNTEAFF,TRBJ1-1,TRBV24-1,.,.
TGTGCCAGCAGTCCCGGGGGGGTTTCGCCCCTCCACTTT,CASSPGGVSPLHF,TRBJ1-6,TRBV12-3/TRBV12-4,.,.
TGTGCCAGCAGCAGGGACATATCCAGCAATCAGCCCCAGCATTTT,CASSRDISSNQPQHF,TRBJ1-5,TRBV7-8,.,.
TGTGCCAGCAGCCAAGAGTCGGGGAGCGGGGAGCTGTTTTTT,CASSQESGSGELFF,TRBJ2-2,TRBV4-2,few,.
TGTGCCAGCGTTGCGGGGGCGAGCTCCTACAATGAGCAGTTCTTC,CASVAGASSYNEQFF,TRBJ2-1,TRBV2,.,.
TGTGCCAGCAGTTACTCAGGACTAGCGGGACCAGAGCAGTTCTTC,CASSYSGLAGPEQFF,TRBJ2-1,TRBV6-5,.,TRBD2
TGTGCCTGGAGTGGACGGCCTCCCCGGGAGACCCAGTACTTC,CAWSGRPPRETQYF,TRBJ2-5,TRBV30,few,.
TGTGCCATCAGTGATGGGGGTGGTTCCTACAATGAGCAGTTCTTC,CAISDGGGSYNEQFF,TRBJ2-1,TRBV10-3,.,.
TGTGCCAGCCGACTAATTAACGAAAAACTGTTTTTT,CASRLINEKLFF,TRBJ1-4,TRBV28,.,.